This TCR beta chain was retrieved from a study of blood T cells in healthy people across ages. Study context: Per every two T cells, about one barcoded beta molecule was captured by template switching.

Findings of the study overall: Long-lived donors carried more naive CD4+ cells and greater diversity than aged donors.

This CDR3 spans 14 amino acids. From germline, CDR1 is MNHEY and CDR2 SMNVEV (reference sequence). The J segment lost 7 bases and the V segment lost 5 bases, leaving 10 bases of the junction unmatched. A J-beta primer mix and a sample-barcoded 5' primer were used in a second PCR of roughly 6 to 11 cycles. The yield of each sample was at least 2.5 million CDR3-containing paired-end reads. TCRdb processed the 5' RACE reads anew with MiXCR; each CDR3 protein has one entry. The sample contains roughly 1.9 million distinct CDR3 sequences, about 39% of which appear only once. As concerns this clonotype: Antigen: not known.

The chain has TRBV27 and TRBJ1-2; 7 bases are shared with TRBD1. The material sequenced was blood. The source is a human donor in good health. The CDR3 bases are TGTGCCAGCAGTCCCCTCGACAGGGTGGGTGGCTACACCTTC. As protein: CASSPLDRVGGYTF.